This TCR beta chain appears in the sequencing data of a study of blood T cell repertoires in COVID-19 (dated by TCRdb to about 2020). Regarding the complete study: Samples from collaborators originated in the United States, Italy and Spain and spanned both the acute and convalescent phases of COVID-19. The material from the prospective study consisted of cDNA or gDNA derived from T cells, B-cell-depleted T cells, or PBMCs. Subjects who had been exposed to COVID-19, were actively infected with it, or had recovered from it provided the deeply sampled blood TCRbeta repertoires that made up the dataset. The repertoires were released in a freely available public database intended as a resource for research on the immune response to SARS-CoV-2. Samples came from the ongoing ImmuneRACE study (first 160 participants) plus 1,254 subjects from 6 global collaborators. Sample metadata almost always included a de-identified subject ID, COVID-19 status, age in years and sex. Where available, HLA class I and class II types were taken from metadata supplied by the sample provider and were not determined by assay-based typing.

TCRbeta CDR3 regions were amplified from genomic DNA using the immunoSEQ Assay, a bias-controlled multiplex PCR. In the source study's methods: The number of nucleated cells in each sample was estimated by amplification of reference gene primers within the assay. Sequence reads were collapsed and filtered to measure the absolute abundance of every unique TCRbeta CDR3 rearrangement. Productive Simpson clonality was computed per sample as the square root of Simpson's diversity index over productive rearrangements. TCRdb re-hosts the immuneACCESS table, in-frame sequences only. Its copies lack some clones; in the studies checked, an unresolved V gene accounts for under half of them, and the cause for the rest is not known. Clone size and V and J calls were adopted from that table, with D and trimming inferred from the DNA. For this sample there are 100,000 to 120,000 clones; approximately 79% appear just once. The ten largest clones capture under 20% of the sample.

From the cysteine through the phenylalanine, the CDR3 covers 15 amino acids. CDR3 DNA only is kept here, 45 bases in frame from base 1. Per the germline V gene, KGHDR is the CDR1 and SFDVKD is the CDR2. The junction shows trimming of 5 bases on V and 4 bases on J, and the gene matches do not reach 8 bases of it. General study outcomes and caveats: The amount of clinical and demographic metadata varied by source and participant and was provided uncurated.

The collaborating institutions used their own protocols to collect whole blood in K2EDTA tubes. Collaborator samples were shipped for TCRbeta analysis as frozen whole blood, isolated PBMCs, or DNA extracted from either sample type. In regard to this clone: The antigen this receptor binds is unknown. Base qualities were left out, and no much larger clone turns up one base away.

The chain uses TRBV24-1 and TRBJ2-3; the junction holds 7 bases that match TRBD1. The sequence derives from a woman over 75 with active or convalescent COVID-19. The sample consisted of peripheral blood. DNA sequence: TGTGCCACCAGTGCCGGACAGGCGAGGGCAGATACGCAGTATTTT. Its coded protein is CATSAGQARADTQYF.